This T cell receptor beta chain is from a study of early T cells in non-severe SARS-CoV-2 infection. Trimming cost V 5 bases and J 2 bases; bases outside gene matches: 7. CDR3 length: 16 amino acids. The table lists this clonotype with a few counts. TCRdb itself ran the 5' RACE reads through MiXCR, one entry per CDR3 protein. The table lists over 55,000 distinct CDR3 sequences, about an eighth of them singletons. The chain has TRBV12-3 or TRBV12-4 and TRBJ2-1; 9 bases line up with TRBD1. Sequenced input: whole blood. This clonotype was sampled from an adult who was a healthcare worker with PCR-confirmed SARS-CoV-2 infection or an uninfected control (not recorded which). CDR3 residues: CASSPPGTGPYNEQFF. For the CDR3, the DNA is TGTGCCAGCAGTCCCCCCGGGACAGGGCCCTACAATGAGCAGTTCTTC.